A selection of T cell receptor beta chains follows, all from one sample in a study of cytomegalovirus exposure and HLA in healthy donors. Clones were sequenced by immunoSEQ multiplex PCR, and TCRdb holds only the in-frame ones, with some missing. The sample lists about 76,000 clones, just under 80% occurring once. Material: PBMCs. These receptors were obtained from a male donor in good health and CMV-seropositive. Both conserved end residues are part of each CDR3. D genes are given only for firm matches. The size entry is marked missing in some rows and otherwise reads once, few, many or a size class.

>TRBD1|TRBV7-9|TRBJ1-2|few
CASSAGQGYGYTF
TGTGCCAGCAGCGCGGGACAGGGCTATGGCTACACCTTC
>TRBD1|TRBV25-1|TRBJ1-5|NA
CASSEKGSGTGVEPQHF
TGTGCCAGCAGTGAAAAGGGATCCGGGACAGGCGTGGAGCCCCAGCATTTT
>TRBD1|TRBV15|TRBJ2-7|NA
CATSDGQGYEQYF
TGTGCCACCAGCGACGGACAGGGCTACGAGCAGTACTTC
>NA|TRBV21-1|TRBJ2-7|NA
CASSGRQGAFYEQYF
TGTGCCAGCAGCGGGCGACAGGGGGCGTTCTACGAGCAGTACTTC
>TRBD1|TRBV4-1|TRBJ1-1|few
CASSQYPGQGRTEAFF
TGCGCCAGCAGCCAGTATCCGGGACAGGGGAGGACTGAAGCTTTCTTT
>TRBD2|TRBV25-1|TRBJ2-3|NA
CASSELGGRAIRDTQYF
TGTGCCAGCAGTGAATTGGGCGGGAGGGCAATAAGAGATACGCAGTATTTT
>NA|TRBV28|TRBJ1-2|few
CASRAGVGYGYTF
TGTGCCAGCAGGGCAGGGGTTGGCTATGGCTACACCTTC
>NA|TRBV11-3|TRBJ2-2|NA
CASSLKATGELFF
TGTGCCAGCAGCTTAAAAGCCACCGGGGAGCTGTTTTTT
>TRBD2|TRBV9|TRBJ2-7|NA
CASSPVAGGASYEQYF
TGTGCCAGCAGCCCAGTAGCGGGAGGGGCCTCCTACGAGCAGTACTTC
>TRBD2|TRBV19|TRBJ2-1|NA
CASSKSASSGKDQFF
TGTGCCAGTAGTAAATCCGCTTCTAGCGGGAAGGACCAGTTCTTC
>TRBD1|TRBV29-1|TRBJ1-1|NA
CSVEDIPFPGTVNTEAFF
TGCAGCGTTGAAGATATACCGTTCCCCGGGACAGTGAACACTGAAGCTTTCTTT
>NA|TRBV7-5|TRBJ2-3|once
CVRSFLFCTDTQYF
TGTGTCAGAAGCTTTCTATTTTGCACAGATACGCAGTATTTT
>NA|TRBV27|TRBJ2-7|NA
CASSSSYEQYF
TGTGCCAGCAGTTCGTCCTACGAGCAGTACTTC
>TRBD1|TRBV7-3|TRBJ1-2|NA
CASSLMTGVGYTF
TGTGCCAGCAGCTTAATGACAGGGGTTGGCTACACCTTC
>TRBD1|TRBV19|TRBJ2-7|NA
CASSPGQLYEQYF
TGTGCCAGTAGTCCGGGACAGCTCTACGAGCAGTACTTC
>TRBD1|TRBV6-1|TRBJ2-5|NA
CASSERGRETQYF
TGTGCCAGCAGTGAAAGGGGGCGGGAGACCCAGTACTTC
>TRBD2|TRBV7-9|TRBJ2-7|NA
CASSRPGGLAQYF
TGTGCCAGCAGCCGCCCGGGGGGGCTGGCGCAGTACTTC
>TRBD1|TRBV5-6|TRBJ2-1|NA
CASSLEQGANEQFF
TGTGCCAGCAGCTTGGAGCAGGGGGCTAATGAGCAGTTCTTC
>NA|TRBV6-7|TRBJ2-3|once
CARPRRGTQYF
TGTGCCAGGCCTAGACGGGGTACGCAGTATTTT
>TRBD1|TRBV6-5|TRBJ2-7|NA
CASSYSPTGKSYEQYF
TGTGCCAGCAGTTACTCCCCGACAGGGAAATCCTACGAGCAGTACTTC
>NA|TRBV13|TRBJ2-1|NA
CASSPGRLAGDSYNEQFF
TGTGCCAGCAGCCCCGGACGGCTAGCAGGAGACTCCTACAATGAGCAGTTCTTC
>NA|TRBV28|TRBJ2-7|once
CASSSGGLYEQYF
TGTGCCAGCAGTTCAGGGGGGCTGTACGAGCAGTACTTC
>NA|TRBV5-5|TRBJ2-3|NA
CASSLGLPHTTDTQYF
TGTGCCAGCAGCTTGGGACTCCCGCATACCACAGATACGCAGTATTTT
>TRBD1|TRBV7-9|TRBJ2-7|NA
CASSLGQGGHEQYF
TGTGCCAGCAGCTTGGGACAGGGTGGCCACGAGCAGTACTTC
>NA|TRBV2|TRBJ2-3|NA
CASSGGTDTQYF
TGTGCCAGCAGTGGAGGGACAGATACGCAGTATTTT
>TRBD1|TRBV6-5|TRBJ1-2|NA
CASSYSGTGYNYGYTF
TGTGCCAGCAGTTACTCCGGGACAGGGTATAACTATGGCTACACCTTC
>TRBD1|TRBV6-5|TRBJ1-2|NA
CASSPYTGVTYGYTF
TGTGCCAGCAGCCCCTACACAGGGGTTACCTATGGCTACACCTTC
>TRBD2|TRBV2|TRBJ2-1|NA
CASSQSGRGHEQFF
TGTGCCAGCAGTCAGAGCGGGAGGGGACATGAGCAGTTCTTC
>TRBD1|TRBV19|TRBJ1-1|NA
CASSIGRTGNTEAFF
TGTGCCAGTAGTATAGGCCGGACAGGGAACACTGAAGCTTTCTTT
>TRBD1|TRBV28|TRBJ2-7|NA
CASRAGTGRREQYF
TGTGCCAGCAGAGCTGGGACAGGGCGACGCGAGCAGTACTTC
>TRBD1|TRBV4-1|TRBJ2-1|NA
CASSSRQGLNEQFF
TGCGCCAGCAGCTCTAGACAGGGTTTGAATGAGCAGTTCTTC
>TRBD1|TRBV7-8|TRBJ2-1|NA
CASRVRDRGYNEQFF
TGTGCCAGCCGGGTCCGGGACAGGGGCTACAATGAGCAGTTCTTC
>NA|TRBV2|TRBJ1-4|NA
CASIPIATNEKLFF
TGTGCCAGCATTCCAATTGCAACTAATGAAAAACTGTTTTTT
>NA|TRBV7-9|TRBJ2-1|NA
CASLTGYNEQFF
TGTGCCAGCCTCACAGGCTACAATGAGCAGTTCTTC
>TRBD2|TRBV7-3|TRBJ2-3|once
CASSRGLAGTDTQYF
TGTGCCAGCAGCCGAGGACTAGCGGGCACAGATACGCAGTATTTT
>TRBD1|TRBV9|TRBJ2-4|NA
CASSVGGSGQARKNIQYF
TGTGCCAGCAGCGTAGGGGGGTCGGGACAGGCCCGCAAAAACATTCAGTACTTC
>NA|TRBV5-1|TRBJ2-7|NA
CASSLAYPTDEQYF
TGCGCCAGCAGCTTGGCCTACCCAACAGACGAGCAGTACTTC
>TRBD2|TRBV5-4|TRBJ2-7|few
CASSFSPGLAGVEQYF
TGTGCCAGCAGCTTTTCTCCGGGACTAGCGGGAGTAGAGCAGTACTTC
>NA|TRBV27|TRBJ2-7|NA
CASGPRPTNDEQYF
TGTGCCAGCGGCCCCAGGCCTACGAACGACGAGCAGTACTTC
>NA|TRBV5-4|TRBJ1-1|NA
CASSLATGQNTEAFF
TGTGCCAGCAGCTTGGCTACAGGGCAGAACACTGAAGCTTTCTTT
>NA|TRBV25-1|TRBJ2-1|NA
CASSEYTQGDDNEQFF
TGTGCCAGCAGTGAATATACCCAGGGCGACGACAATGAGCAGTTCTTC
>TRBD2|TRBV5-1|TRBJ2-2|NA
CASSLKGGDTGELFF
TGCGCCAGCAGCTTGAAGGGAGGGGACACCGGGGAGCTGTTTTTT
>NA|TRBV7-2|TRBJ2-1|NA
CASSLNRNEQFF
TGTGCCAGCAGCTTAAACAGAAATGAGCAGTTCTTC
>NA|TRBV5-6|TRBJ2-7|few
CASSLKRLPYEQYF
TGTGCCAGCAGCTTGAAGCGGCTACCCTACGAGCAGTACTTC